This TCR beta chain derives from a study of T cells after yellow fever vaccination. TCRdb processed the 5' RACE reads anew with MiXCR; each CDR3 protein has one entry. Of 320,000 or so distinct CDR3 sequences listed, roughly 8.4% were seen once; the top ten hold 15% to 20%. This CDR3 has 18 amino acids. Germline V CDR1 and CDR2: SNHLY, FYNNEI. J gave up 7 bases and V 8 bases, and 20 bases lay outside the gene matches. This clonotype was counted at least ten times. The sequence was collected from a man aged 18-30 years who received the YFV17D yellow fever vaccine. The chain employs TRBV2 and TRBJ1-6, with 7 bases lining up with TRBD1. The specimen comprised PBMCs, sampled more than 35 days after the first yellow fever vaccination. This CDR3 is CASRTRGNSPSQNSPLHF. In nucleotides, the CDR3 is TGTGCCAGCCGTACCAGGGGGAACAGTCCTTCACAAAATTCACCCCTCCACTTT. The complete variable domain, with remaining parts taken from reference TRBV2 and TRBJ1-6, reads EPEVTQTPSHQVTQMGQEVILRCVPISNHLYFYWYRQILGQKVEFLVSFYNNEISEKSEIFDDQFSVERPDGSNFTLKIRSTKLEDSAMYFCASRTRGNSPSQNSPLHFGNGTRLTVT.